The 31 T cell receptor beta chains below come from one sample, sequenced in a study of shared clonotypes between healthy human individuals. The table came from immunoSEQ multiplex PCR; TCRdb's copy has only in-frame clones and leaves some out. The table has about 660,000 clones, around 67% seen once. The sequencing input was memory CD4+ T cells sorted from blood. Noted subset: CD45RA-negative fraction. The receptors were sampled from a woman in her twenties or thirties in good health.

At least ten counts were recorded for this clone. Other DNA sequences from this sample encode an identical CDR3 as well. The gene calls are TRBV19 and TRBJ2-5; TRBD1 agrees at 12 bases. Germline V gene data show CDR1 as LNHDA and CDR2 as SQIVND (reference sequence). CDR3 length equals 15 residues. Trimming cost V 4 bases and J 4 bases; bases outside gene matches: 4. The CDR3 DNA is TGTGCCAGTAGTACCCCGGGACAGGGGGCAGAGACCCAGTACTTC. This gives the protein CASSTPGQGAETQYF.

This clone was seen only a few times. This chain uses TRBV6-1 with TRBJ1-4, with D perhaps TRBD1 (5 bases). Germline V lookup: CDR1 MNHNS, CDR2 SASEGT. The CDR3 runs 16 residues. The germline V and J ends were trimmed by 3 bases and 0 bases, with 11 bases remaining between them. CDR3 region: CASSESGISTNEKLFF. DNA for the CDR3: TGTGCCAGCAGTGAGTCAGGGATTTCAACTAATGAAAAACTGTTTTTT.

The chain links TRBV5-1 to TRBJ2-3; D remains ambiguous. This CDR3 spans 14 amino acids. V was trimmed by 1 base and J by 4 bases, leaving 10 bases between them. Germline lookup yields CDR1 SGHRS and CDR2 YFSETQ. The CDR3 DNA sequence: TGCGCCAGCAGCTTGTCTAGTGTATCAGATACGCAGTATTTT. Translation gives CASSLSSVSDTQYF.

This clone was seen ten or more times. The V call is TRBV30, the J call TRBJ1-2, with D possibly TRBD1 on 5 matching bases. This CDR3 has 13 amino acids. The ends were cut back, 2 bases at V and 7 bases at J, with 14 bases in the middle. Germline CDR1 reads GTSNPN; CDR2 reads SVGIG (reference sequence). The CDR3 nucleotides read TGTGCCTGGAGTCCGTTAAGACAGTTTGGCTACACCTTC. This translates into CAWSPLRQFGYTF.

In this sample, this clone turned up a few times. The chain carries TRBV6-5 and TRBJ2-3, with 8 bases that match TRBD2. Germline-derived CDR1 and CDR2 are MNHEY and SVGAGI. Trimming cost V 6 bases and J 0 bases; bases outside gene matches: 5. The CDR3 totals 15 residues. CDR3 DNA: TGTGCCAGCAGGCTTAGCGGGGCTAGCACAGATACGCAGTATTTT. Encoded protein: CASRLSGASTDTQYF.

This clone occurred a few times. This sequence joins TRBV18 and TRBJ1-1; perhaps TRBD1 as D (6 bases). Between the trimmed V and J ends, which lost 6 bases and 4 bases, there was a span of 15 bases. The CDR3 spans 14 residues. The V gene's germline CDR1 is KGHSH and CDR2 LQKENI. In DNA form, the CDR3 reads TGTGCCAGCTCCCCCGGGGGGGGGCTCACTGAAGCTTTCTTT. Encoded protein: CASSPGGGLTEAFF.

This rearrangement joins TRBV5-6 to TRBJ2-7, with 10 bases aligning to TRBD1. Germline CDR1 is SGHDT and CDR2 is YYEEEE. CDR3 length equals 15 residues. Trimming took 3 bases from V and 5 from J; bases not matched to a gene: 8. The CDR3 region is CASSSVGQGKHEQYF. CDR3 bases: TGTGCCAGCAGCTCCGTGGGACAGGGGAAGCACGAGCAGTACTTC.

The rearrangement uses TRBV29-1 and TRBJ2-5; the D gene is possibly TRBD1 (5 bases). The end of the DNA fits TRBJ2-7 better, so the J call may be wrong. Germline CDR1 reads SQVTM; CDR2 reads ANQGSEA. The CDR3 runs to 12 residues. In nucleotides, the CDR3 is TGCAGCGTTGAAGGACAGCCCTACGAGCAGTACTTC. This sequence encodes CSVEGQPYEQYF.

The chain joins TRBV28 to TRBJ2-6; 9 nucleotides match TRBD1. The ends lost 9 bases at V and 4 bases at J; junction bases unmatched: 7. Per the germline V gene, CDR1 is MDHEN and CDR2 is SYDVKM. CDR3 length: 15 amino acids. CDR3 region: CASLQGARGANVLTF. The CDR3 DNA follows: TGTGCCAGTCTACAGGGGGCGCGCGGGGCCAACGTCCTGACTTTC.

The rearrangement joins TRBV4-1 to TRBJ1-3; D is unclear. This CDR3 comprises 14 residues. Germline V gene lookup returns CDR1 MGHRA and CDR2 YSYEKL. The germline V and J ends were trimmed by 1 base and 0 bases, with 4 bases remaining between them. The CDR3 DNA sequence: TGCGCCAGCAGCCAAGGTAGCTCTGGAAACACCATATATTTT. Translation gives CASSQGSSGNTIYF.

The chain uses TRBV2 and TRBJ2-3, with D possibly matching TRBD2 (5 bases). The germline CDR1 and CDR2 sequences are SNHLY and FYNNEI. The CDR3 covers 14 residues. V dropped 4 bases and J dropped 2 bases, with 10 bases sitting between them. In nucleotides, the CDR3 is TGTGCCAGCAGTGGCACTAGTCTCACAGATACGCAGTATTTT. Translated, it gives CASSGTSLTDTQYF. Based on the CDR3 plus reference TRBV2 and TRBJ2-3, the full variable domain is EPEVTQTPSHQVTQMGQEVILRCVPISNHLYFYWYRQILGQKVEFLVSFYNNEISEKSEIFDDQFSVERPDGSNFTLKIRSTKLEDSAMYFCASSGTSLTDTQYFGPGTRLTVL.

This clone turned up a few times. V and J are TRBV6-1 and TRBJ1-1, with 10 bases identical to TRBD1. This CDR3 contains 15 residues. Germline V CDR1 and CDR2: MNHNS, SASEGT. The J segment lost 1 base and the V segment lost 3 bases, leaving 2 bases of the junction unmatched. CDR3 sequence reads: CASSDRTGGNTEAFF. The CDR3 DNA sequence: TGTGCCAGCAGTGACCGGACAGGGGGGAACACTGAAGCTTTCTTT.

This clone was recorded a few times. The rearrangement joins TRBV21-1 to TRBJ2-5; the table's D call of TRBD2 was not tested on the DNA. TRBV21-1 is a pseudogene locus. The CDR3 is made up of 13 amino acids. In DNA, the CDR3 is TGTGCCAGCAGCAACCCGGGGGGGGAGACCCAGTACTTC. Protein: CASSNPGGETQYF.

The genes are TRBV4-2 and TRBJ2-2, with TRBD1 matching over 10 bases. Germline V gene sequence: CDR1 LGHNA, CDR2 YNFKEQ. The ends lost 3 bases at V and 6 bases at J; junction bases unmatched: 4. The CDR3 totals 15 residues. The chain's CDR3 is CASSQRTGGAGELFF. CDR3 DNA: TGTGCCAGCAGCCAGAGGACAGGGGGGGCCGGGGAGCTGTTTTTT.

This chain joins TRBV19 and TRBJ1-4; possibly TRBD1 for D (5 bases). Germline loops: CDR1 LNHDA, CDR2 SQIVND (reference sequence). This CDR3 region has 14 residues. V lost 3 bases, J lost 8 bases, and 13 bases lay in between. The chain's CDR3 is CASSIAGDGEKLFF. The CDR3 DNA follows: TGTGCCAGTAGTATTGCCGGGGACGGGGAAAAACTGTTTTTT. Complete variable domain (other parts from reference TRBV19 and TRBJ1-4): DGGITQSPKYLFRKEGQNVTLSCEQNLNHDAMYWYRQDPGQGLRLIYYSQIVNDFQKGDIAEGYSVSREKKESFPLTVTSAQKNPTAFYLCASSIAGDGEKLFFGSGTQLSVL.

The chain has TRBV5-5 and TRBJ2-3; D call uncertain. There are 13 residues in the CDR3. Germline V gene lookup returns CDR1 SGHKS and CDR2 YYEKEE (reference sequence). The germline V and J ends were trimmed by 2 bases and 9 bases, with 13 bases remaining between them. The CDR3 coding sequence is TGTGCCAGCAGCTTTACGACCCCCTCCACGCAGTATTTT. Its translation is CASSFTTPSTQYF.

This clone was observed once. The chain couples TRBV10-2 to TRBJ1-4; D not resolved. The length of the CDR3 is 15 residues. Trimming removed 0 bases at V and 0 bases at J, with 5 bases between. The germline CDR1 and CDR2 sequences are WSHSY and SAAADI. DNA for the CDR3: TGCGCCAGCAGTGAGTCAGAGGCAACTAATGAAAAACTGTTTTTT. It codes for CASSESEATNEKLFF.

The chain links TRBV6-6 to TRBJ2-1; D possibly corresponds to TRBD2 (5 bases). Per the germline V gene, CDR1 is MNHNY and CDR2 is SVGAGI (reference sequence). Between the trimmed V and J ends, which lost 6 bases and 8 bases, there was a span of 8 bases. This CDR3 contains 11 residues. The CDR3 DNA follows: TGTGCCAGCAGCCCCGGGGATGAGCAGTTCTTC. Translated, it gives CASSPGDEQFF.

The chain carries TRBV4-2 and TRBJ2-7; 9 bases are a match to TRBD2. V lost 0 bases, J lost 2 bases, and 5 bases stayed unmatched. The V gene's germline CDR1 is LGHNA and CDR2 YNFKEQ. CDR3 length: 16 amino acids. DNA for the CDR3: TGTGCCAGCAGCCAAGAGACTAGCGGAAGTACCTACGAGCAGTACTTC. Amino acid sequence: CASSQETSGSTYEQYF.

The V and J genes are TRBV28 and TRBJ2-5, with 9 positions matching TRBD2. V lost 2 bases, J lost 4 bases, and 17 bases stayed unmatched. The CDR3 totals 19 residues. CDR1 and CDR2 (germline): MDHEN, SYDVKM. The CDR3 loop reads CASSLAARRGGRAAETQYF. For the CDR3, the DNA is TGTGCCAGCAGTTTAGCGGCCAGGAGAGGCGGGAGGGCCGCAGAGACCCAGTACTTC.

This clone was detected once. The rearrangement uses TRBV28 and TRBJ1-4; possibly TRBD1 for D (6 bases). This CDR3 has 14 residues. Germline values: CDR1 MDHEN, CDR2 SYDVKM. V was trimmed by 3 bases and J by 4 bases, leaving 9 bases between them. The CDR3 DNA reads TGTGCCAGCAGTTTGGGGACAAGTAATGAAAAACTGTTTTTT. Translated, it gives CASSLGTSNEKLFF.

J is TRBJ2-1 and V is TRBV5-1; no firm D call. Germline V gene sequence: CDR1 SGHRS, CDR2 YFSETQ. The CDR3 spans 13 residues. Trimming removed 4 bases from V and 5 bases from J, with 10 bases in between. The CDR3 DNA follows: TGCGCCAGCAGCACCGGACCTAACAATGAGCAGTTCTTC. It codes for CASSTGPNNEQFF.

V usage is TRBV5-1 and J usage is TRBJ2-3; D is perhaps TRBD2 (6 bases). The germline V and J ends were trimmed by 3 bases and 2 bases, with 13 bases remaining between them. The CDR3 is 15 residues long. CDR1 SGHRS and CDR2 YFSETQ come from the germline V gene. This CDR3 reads CASSYSGGYTDTQYF. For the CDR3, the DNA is TGCGCCAGCAGCTATAGCGGAGGATACACAGATACGCAGTATTTT.

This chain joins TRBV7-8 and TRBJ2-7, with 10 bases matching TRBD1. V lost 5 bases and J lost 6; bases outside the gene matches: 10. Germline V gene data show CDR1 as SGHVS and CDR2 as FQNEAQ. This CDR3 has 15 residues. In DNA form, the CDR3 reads TGTGCCAGCAGCACAGGGACAGGGGTTTGGAGCGAGCAGTACTTC. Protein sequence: CASSTGTGVWSEQYF.

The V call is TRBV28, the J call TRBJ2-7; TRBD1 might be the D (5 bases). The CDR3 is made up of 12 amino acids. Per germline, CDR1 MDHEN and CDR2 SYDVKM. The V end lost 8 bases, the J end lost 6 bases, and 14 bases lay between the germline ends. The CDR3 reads CASRTHPREQYF. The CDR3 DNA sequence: TGTGCCAGCCGGACACACCCTCGCGAGCAGTACTTC.

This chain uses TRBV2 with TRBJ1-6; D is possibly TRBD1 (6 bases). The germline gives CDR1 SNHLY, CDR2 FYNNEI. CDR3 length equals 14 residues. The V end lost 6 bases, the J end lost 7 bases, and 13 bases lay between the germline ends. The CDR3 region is CASRGDTENSPLHF. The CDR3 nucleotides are TGTGCCAGCAGGGGGGACACGGAGAATTCACCCCTCCACTTT.

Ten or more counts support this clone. This chain's CDR3 is CASSAGHQTPRGYTF. CDR3 nucleotide sequence: TGTGCCAGCAGTGCGGGACACCAGACTCCCAGAGGCTACACCTTC. This rearrangement joins TRBV2 to TRBJ1-2; a weak D match, TRBD1 (6 bases). Deletions cut 4 bases from V and 8 bases from J, with 20 bases between. In germline, CDR1 is SNHLY, CDR2 FYNNEI. The CDR3 totals 15 residues.

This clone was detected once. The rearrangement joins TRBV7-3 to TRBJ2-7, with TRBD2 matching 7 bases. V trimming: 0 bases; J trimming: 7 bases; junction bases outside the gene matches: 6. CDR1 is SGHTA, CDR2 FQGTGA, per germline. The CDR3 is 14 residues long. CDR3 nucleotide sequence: TGTGCCAGCAGCTTAACTAGCGGGTATGGTGAGCAGTACTTC. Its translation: CASSLTSGYGEQYF.

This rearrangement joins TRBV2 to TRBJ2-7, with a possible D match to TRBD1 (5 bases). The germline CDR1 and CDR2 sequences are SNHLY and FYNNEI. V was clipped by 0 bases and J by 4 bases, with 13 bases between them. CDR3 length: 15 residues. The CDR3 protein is CASSEAGQAIYEQYF. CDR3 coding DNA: TGTGCCAGCAGTGAAGCGGGGCAGGCGATATACGAGCAGTACTTC.

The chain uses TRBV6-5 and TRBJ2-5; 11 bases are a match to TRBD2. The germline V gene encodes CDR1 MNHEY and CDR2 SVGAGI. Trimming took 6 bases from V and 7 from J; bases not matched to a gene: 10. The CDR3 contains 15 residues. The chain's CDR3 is CASSLQTSGIGTQYF. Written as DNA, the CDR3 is TGTGCCAGCAGCCTTCAGACTAGCGGGATAGGGACCCAGTACTTC.

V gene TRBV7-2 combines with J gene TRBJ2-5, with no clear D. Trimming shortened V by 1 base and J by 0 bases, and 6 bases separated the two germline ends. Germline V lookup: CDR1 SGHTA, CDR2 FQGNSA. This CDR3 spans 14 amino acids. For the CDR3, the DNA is TGTGCCAGCAGCTTAGGGCTATACCAAGAGACCCAGTACTTC. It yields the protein CASSLGLYQETQYF.